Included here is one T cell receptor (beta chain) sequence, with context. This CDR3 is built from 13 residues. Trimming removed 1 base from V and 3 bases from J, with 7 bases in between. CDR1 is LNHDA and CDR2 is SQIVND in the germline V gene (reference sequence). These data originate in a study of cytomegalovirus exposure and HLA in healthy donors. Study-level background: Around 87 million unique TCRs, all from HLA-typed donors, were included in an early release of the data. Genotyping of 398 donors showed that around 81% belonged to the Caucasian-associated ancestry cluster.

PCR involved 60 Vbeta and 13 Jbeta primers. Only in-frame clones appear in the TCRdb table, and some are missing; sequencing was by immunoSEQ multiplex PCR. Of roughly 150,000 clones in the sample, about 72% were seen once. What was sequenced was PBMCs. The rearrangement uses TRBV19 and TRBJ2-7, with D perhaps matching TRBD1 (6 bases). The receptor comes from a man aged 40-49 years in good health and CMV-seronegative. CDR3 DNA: TGTGCCAGTAGTATAGTAGGGGGCTACGAGCAGTACTTC. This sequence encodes CASSIVGGYEQYF.